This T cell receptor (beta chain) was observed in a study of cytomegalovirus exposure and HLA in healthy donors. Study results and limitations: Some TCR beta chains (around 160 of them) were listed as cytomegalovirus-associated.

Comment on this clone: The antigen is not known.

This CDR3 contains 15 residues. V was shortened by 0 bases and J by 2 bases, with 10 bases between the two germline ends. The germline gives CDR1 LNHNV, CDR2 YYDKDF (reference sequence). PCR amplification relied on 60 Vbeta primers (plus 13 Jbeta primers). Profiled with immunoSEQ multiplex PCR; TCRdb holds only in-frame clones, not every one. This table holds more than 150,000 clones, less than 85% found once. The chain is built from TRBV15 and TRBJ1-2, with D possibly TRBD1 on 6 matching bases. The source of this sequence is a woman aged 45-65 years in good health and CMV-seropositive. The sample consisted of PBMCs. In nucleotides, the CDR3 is TGTGCCACCAGCAGAGATCGGGGGGGCAACTATGGCTACACCTTC. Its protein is CATSRDRGGNYGYTF. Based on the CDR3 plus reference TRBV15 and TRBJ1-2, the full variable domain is DAMVIQNPRYQVTQFGKPVTLSCSQTLNHNVMYWYQQKSSQAPKLLFHYYDKDFNNEADTPDNFQSRRPNTSFCFLDIRSPGLGDTAMYLCATSRDRGGNYGYTFGSGTRLTVV.